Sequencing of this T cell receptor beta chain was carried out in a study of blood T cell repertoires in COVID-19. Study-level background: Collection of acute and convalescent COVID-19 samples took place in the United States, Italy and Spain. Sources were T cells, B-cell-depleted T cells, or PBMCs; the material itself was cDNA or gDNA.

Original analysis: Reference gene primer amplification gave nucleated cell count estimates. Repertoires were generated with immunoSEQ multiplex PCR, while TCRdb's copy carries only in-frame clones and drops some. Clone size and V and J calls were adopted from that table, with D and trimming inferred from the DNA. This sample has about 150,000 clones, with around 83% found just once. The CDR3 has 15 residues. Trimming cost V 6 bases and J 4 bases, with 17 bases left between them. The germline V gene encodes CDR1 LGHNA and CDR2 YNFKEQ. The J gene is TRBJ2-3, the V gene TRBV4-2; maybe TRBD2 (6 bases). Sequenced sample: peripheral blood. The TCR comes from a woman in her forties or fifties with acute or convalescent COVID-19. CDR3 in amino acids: CASSGGGSEPDTQYF. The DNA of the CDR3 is TGTGCCAGCAGTGGGGGAGGCTCGGAGCCAGATACGCAGTATTTT.